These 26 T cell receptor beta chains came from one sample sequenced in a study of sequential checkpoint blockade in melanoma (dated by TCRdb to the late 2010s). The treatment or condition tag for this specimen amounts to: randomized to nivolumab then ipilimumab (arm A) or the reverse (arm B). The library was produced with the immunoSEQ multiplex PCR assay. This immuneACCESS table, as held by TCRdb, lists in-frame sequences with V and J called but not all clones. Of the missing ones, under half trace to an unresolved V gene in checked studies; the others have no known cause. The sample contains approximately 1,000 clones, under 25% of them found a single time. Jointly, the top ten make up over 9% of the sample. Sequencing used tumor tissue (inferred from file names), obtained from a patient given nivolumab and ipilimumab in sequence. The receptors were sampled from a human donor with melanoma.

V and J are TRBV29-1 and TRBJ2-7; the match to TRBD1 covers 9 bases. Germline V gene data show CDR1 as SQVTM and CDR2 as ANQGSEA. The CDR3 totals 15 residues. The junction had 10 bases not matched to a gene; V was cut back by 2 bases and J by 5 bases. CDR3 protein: CSVELLTGGRHEQYF. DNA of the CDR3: TGCAGCGTTGAACTATTGACAGGGGGTAGGCACGAGCAGTACTTC.

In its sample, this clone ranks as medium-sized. The CDR3 DNA reads TGTGCCAGCAATCGGGCGCAGACAGAGCTTTATGGCTACACCTTC. Translated: CASNRAQTELYGYTF. The chain links TRBV6-8 to TRBJ1-2; TRBD1 is a possible D gene (5 bases). V dropped 7 bases and J dropped 5 bases, with 20 bases sitting between them. The CDR3 covers 15 residues. Germline assignment: CDR1 MNHGY and CDR2 SAAAGT.

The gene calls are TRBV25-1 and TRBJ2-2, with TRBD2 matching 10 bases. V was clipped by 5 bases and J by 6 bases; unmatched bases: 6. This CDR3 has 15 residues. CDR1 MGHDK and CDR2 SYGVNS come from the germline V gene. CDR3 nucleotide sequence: TGTGCCAGCAGTCCAAGCGGGAGGGCCTCCGGGGAGCTGTTTTTT. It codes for CASSPSGRASGELFF.

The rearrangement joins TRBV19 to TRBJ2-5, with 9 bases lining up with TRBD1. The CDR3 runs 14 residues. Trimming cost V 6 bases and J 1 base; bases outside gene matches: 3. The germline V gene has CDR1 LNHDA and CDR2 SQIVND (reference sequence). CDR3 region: CASRKTGGQETQYF. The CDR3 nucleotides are TGTGCCAGTAGGAAGACAGGGGGCCAAGAGACCCAGTACTTC.

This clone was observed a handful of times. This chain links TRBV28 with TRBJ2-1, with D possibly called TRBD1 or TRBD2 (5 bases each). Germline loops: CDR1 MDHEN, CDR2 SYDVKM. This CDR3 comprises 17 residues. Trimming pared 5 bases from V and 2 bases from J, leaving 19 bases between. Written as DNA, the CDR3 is TGTGCCAGCAGTAACTGGGACGGACCACCCCCCTACAATGAGCAGTTCTTC. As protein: CASSNWDGPPPYNEQFF.

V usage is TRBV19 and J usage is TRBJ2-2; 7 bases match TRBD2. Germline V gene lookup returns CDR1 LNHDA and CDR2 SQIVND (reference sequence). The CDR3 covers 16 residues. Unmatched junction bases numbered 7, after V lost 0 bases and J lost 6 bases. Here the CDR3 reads CASSIDPRGGAGELFF. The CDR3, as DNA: TGTGCCAGTAGTATAGATCCCCGGGGAGGGGCCGGGGAGCTGTTTTTT.

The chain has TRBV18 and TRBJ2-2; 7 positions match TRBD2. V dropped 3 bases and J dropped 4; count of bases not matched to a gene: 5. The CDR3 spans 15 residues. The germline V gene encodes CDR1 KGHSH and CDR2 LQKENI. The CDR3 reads CASSPRLAFTGELFF. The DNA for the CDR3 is TGTGCCAGCTCACCCCGACTAGCCTTCACCGGGGAGCTGTTTTTT. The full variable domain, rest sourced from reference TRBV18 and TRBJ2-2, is NAGVMQNPRHLVRRRGQEARLRCSPMKGHSHVYWYRQLPEEGLKFMVYLQKENIIDESGMPKERFSAEFPKEGPSILRIQQVVRGDSAAYFCASSPRLAFTGELFFGEGSRLTVL.

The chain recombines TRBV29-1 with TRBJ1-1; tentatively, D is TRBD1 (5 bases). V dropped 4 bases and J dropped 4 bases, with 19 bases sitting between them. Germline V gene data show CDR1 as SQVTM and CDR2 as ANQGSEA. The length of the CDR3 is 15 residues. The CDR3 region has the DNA TGCAGCGTTGCGAGGGGAGGGAGGGCGAGCACTGAAGCTTTCTTT. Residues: CSVARGGRASTEAFF.

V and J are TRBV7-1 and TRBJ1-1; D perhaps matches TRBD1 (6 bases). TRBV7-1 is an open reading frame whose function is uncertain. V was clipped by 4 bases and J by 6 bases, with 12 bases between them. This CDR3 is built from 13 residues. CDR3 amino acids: CASSFPGAPEAFF. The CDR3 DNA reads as TGTGCCAGCAGCTTCCCAGGGGCCCCTGAAGCTTTCTTT.

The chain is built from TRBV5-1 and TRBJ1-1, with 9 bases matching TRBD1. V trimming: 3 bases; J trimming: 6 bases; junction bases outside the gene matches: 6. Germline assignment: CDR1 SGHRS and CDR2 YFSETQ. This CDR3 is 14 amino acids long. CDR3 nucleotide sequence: TGCGCCAGCAGCTCTCAACAGGGGGCCGCTGAAGCTTTCTTT. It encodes CASSSQQGAAEAFF.

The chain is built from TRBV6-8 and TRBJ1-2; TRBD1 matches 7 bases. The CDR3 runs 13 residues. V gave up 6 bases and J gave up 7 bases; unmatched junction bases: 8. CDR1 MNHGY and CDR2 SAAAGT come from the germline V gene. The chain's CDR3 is CASRSTGTGGYTF. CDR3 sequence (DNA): TGTGCCAGCAGATCGACAGGGACGGGTGGCTACACCTTC.

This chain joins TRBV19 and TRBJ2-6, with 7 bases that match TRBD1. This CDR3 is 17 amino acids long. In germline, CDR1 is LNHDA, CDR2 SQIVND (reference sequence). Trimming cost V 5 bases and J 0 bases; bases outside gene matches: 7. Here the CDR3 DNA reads TGTGCCAGTAGTTTACCGGGACAGAGCTCTGGGGCCAACGTCCTGACTTTC. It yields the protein CASSLPGQSSGANVLTF.

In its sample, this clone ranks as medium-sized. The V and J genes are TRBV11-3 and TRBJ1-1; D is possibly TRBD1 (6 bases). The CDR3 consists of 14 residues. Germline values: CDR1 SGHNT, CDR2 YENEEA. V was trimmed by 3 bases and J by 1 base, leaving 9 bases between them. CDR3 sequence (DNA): TGTGCCAGCAGCTTGACAGGAACGAACACTGAAGCTTTCTTT. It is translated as CASSLTGTNTEAFF.

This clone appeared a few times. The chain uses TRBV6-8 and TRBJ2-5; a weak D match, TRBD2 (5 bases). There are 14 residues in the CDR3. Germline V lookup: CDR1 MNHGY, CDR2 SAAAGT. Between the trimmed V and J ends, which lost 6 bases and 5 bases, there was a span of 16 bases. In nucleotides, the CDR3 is TGTGCCAGCAGGGTGGAAGGGAGTAGGGAGACCCAGTACTTC. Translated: CASRVEGSRETQYF.

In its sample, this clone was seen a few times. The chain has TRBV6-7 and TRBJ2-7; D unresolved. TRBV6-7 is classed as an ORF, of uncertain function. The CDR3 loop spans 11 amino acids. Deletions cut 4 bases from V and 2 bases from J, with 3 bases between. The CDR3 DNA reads TGTGCCAGCAGTTGGGCCTACGAGCAGTACTTC. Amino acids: CASSWAYEQYF.

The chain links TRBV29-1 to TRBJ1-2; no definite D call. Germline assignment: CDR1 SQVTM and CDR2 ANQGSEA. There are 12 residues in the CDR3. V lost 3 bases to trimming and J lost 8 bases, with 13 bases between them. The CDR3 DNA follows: TGCAGCGTTGAGAGCGGGAACTGGGGCTACACCTTC. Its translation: CSVESGNWGYTF.

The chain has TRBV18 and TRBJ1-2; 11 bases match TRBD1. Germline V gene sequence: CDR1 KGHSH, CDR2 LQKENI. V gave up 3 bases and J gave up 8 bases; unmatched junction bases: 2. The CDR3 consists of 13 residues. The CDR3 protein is CASSPDRGQGYTF. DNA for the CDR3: TGTGCCAGCTCACCGGACAGGGGGCAGGGCTACACCTTC.

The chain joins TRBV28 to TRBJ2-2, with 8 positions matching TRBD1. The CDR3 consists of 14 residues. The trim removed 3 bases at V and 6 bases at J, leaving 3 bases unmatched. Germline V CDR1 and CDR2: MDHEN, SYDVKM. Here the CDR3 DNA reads TGTGCCAGCAGTTTTGGGACAGGACCCGGGGAGCTGTTTTTT. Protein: CASSFGTGPGELFF.

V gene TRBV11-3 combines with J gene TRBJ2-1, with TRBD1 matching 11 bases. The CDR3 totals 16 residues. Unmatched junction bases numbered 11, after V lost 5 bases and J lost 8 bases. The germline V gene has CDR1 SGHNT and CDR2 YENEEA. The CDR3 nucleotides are TGTGCCAGCAGCGCCCCCGGGACAGGGGGTAGGTATGAGCAGTTCTTC. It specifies CASSAPGTGGRYEQFF.

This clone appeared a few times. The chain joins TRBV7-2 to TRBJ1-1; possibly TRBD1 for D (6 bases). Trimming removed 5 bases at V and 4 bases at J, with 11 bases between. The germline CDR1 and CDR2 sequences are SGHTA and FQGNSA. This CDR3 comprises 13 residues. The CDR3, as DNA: TGTGCCAGCAGCCAAGGGGGGACCACTGAAGCTTTCTTT. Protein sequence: CASSQGGTTEAFF.

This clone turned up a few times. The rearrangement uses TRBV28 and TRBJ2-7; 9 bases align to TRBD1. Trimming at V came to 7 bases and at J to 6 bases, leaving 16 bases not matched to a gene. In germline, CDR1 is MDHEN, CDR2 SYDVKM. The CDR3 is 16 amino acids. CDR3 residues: CASTDRLGQGLLEQYF. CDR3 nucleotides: TGTGCCAGCACCGACAGACTGGGACAGGGTCTGCTCGAGCAGTACTTC.

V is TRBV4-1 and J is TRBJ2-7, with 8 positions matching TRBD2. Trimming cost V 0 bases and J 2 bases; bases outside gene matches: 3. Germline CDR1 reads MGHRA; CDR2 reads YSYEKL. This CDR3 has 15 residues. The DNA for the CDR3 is TGCGCCAGCAGCCAAGATGGGACTAGAACCTACGAGCAGTACTTC. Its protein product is CASSQDGTRTYEQYF.

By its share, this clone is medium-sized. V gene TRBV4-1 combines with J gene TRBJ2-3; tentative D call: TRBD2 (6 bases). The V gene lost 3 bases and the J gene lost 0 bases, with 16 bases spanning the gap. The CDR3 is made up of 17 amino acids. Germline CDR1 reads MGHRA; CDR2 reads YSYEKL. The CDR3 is CASSQPGGSGSTDTQYF. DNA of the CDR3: TGCGCCAGCAGCCAGCCCGGGGGAAGCGGGAGCACAGATACGCAGTATTTT.

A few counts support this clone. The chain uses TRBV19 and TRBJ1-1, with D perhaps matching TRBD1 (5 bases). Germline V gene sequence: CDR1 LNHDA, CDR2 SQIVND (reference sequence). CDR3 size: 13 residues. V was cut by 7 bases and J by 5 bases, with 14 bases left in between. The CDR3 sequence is CASNVGVGTEAFF. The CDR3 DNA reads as TGTGCCAGTAACGTAGGGGTTGGAACTGAAGCTTTCTTT.

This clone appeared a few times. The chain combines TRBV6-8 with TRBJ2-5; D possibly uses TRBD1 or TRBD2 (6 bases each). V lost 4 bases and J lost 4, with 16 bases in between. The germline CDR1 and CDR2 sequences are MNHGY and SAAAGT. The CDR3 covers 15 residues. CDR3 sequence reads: CASSLAGARGETQYF. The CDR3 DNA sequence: TGTGCCAGCAGTTTAGCAGGGGCGCGGGGAGAGACCCAGTACTTC.

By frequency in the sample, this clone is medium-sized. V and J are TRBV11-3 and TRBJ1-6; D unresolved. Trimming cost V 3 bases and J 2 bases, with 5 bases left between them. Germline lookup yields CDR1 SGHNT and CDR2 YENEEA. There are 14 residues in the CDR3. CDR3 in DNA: TGTGCCAGCAGCTTGCCAGCCTATAATTCACCCCTCCACTTT. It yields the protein CASSLPAYNSPLHF.